The 31 T cell receptor beta chains below were found in one sample sequenced in a study of memory CD4+ T cells and cytomegalovirus serostatus (dated 2019 in TCRdb). Receptor libraries were prepared by the immunoSEQ multiplex PCR assay. TCRdb took this table from immuneACCESS and kept in-frame rearrangements with V and J called. Such tables lack part of the clones; where checked against another copy, unresolved V genes explain under half of the gap, and the rest is unexplained. The sample table holds about 58,000 clones, of which around 82% were seen once. Under 0.5% of the sample is held by the ten biggest clonotypes. Single viable CD3+CD4+CD8-CD45RO+ cells were sorted as memory CD4+ T cells on a FACSAria II. Input material: memory CD4+ T cells from blood. These receptor sequences come from an adult in good health and CMV-seronegative. Some clones in this sample may be carry-over from other donors' samples.

This chain uses TRBV5-1 with TRBJ2-3, with TRBD1 matching over 10 bases. The length of the CDR3 is 17 residues. The J segment lost 1 base and the V segment lost 6 bases, leaving 11 bases of the junction unmatched. Germline V gene data show CDR1 as SGHRS and CDR2 as YFSETQ. The CDR3 loop is CASKGGVTGGRTDTQYF. The CDR3 coding sequence is TGCGCCAGCAAAGGGGGGGTGACAGGGGGCCGCACAGATACGCAGTATTTT.

This chain uses TRBV7-2 with TRBJ1-2; the match to TRBD1 covers 8 bases. V lost 3 bases, J lost 6 bases, and 6 bases stayed unmatched. Germline V gene data show CDR1 as SGHTA and CDR2 as FQGNSA. There are 14 residues in the CDR3. The DNA of the CDR3 is TGTGCCAGCAGCTTGGGACAGGTGACGCATGGCTACACCTTC. Its translation is CASSLGQVTHGYTF.

This rearrangement joins TRBV7-6 to TRBJ2-1; no reliable D call. Between the trimmed V and J ends, which lost 1 base and 6 bases, there was a span of 10 bases. The germline V gene encodes CDR1 SGHVS and CDR2 FNYEAQ. This CDR3 comprises 14 residues. The CDR3 protein is CASSLEEVANEQFF. Written as DNA, the CDR3 is TGTGCCAGCAGCTTAGAAGAAGTGGCCAATGAGCAGTTCTTC.

V is TRBV7-8 and J is TRBJ1-1; 7 bases align to TRBD1. Trimming at V came to 3 bases and at J to 1 base, leaving 5 bases not matched to a gene. This CDR3 has 15 residues. CDR1 and CDR2 (germline): SGHVS, FQNEAQ. CDR3 bases: TGTGCCAGCAGCTTGGCGGGACAGAAGAACACTGAAGCTTTCTTT. Its protein product is CASSLAGQKNTEAFF. Combining the CDR3 with reference TRBV7-8 and TRBJ1-1 gives the whole variable domain GAGVSQSPRYKVAKRGQDVALRCDPISGHVSLFWYQQALGQGPEFLTYFQNEAQLDKSGLPSDRFFAERPEGSVSTLKIQRTQQEDSAVYLCASSLAGQKNTEAFFGQGTRLTVV.

This clone appeared a single time. This rearrangement joins TRBV6-1 to TRBJ2-7; D is unresolved. Germline V gene lookup returns CDR1 MNHNS and CDR2 SASEGT. The CDR3 loop spans 11 amino acids. Between the trimmed V and J ends, which lost 5 bases and 6 bases, there was a span of 8 bases. In DNA, the CDR3 is TGTGCCAGCAGTCCCCCTCCCGAGCAGTACTTC. Translated: CASSPPPEQYF.

This clone has more than one count but fewer than ten. V usage is TRBV5-1 and J usage is TRBJ1-1; possibly TRBD1 for D (6 bases). In germline, CDR1 is SGHRS, CDR2 YFSETQ. CDR3 length: 14 residues. V was cut by 4 bases and J by 5 bases, with 15 bases left in between. The CDR3 protein is CASSLGEGGTEAFF. CDR3 bases: TGCGCCAGCAGCCTGGGAGAGGGGGGAACTGAAGCTTTCTTT. Variable domain in full (rest from reference TRBV5-1 and TRBJ1-1): KAGVTQTPRYLIKTRGQQVTLSCSPISGHRSVSWYQQTPGQGLQFLFEYFSETQRNKGNFPGRFSGRQFSNSRSEMNVSTLELGDSALYLCASSLGEGGTEAFFGQGTRLTVV.

This chain joins TRBV30 and TRBJ1-2; D possibly corresponds to TRBD1 (5 bases). The germline gives CDR1 GTSNPN, CDR2 SVGIG (reference sequence). The CDR3 consists of 12 residues. The V and J ends lost 2 bases and 3 bases respectively, with 7 bases between them. CDR3 loop: CAWSQGYYGYTF. As DNA, the CDR3 is TGTGCCTGGAGTCAGGGATACTATGGCTACACCTTC. Supplemented by reference TRBV30 and TRBJ1-2, the full variable domain reads SQTIHQWPATLVQPVGSPLSLECTVEGTSNPNLYWYRQAAGRGLQLLFYSVGIGQISSEVPQNLSASRPQDRQFILSSKKLLLSDSGFYLCAWSQGYYGYTFGSGTRLTVV.

In the case of this clone: Distinct nucleotide sequences in the sample also encode this CDR3. This chain links TRBV4-3 with TRBJ2-2; a possible D gene is TRBD2 (5 bases). CDR1 and CDR2 from the germline V gene are LGHNA and YSLEER. Trimming took 1 base from V and 1 from J, leaving 10 bases between them. The CDR3 contains 16 residues. The CDR3: CASSQATGLNTGELFF. CDR3 coding DNA: TGCGCCAGCAGCCAAGCCACGGGGTTGAACACCGGGGAGCTGTTTTTT.

For this clone: The sample holds other DNA sequences that translate to the same CDR3. This chain links TRBV7-2 with TRBJ2-5; D not resolved. The CDR3 consists of 13 residues. Trimming stripped 5 bases from V and 1 base from J, with 8 bases between. The V gene's germline CDR1 is SGHTA and CDR2 FQGNSA. The CDR3: CASSAPPQETQYF. In DNA form, the CDR3 reads TGTGCCAGCAGCGCCCCGCCCCAAGAGACCCAGTACTTC.

V and J are TRBV7-9 and TRBJ1-2; 7 bases map to TRBD1. CDR1 is SEHNR, CDR2 FQNEAQ, per germline (reference sequence). This CDR3 has 15 amino acids. The V and J ends lost 5 bases and 1 base, in that order; junction bases with no gene match: 7. The CDR3 DNA reads TGTGCCAGCAGCCCCAGGACAGGTTTTAACTATGGCTACACCTTC. Translating it yields CASSPRTGFNYGYTF.

Details on this clone: The junction does not match germline at one end; this may be a read error. The V and J genes are TRBV4-1 and TRBJ1-2; maybe TRBD1 (5 bases). Germline V gives CDR1 MGHRA, CDR2 YSYEKL. The CDR3 totals 13 residues. The CDR3 reads CASSQDRGGWTSF. The DNA of the CDR3 is TGCGCCAGCAGCCAAGATAGGGGAGGGTGGACCTCCTTC.

The count of this clone is one. At one of its ends the junction is not consistent with the germline gene, which may arise from a read error. The sample has other DNA sequences that encode this CDR3 too. The rearrangement joins TRBV6-5 to TRBJ2-7, with 11 positions matching TRBD1. Germline V lookup: CDR1 MNHEY, CDR2 SVGAGI. The CDR3 runs 16 residues. CDR3 loop: CASSYSPGQGVREQYF. The CDR3 DNA is TGTGCCAGTAGTTACTCCCCGGGACAGGGGGTGAGGGAGCAGTACTTC.

The chain employs TRBV28 and TRBJ2-1; the match to TRBD2 covers 13 bases. Trimming took 6 bases from V and 2 from J; bases not matched to a gene: 7. The CDR3 contains 17 residues. Germline-derived CDR1 and CDR2 are MDHEN and SYDVKM. The CDR3 sequence: CASSRRLAGGAYNEQFF. In DNA form, the CDR3 reads TGTGCCAGCAGCCGGCGACTAGCGGGAGGCGCCTACAATGAGCAGTTCTTC. The variable domain in full, completed from reference TRBV28 and TRBJ2-1, reads DVKVTQSSRYLVKRTGEKVFLECVQDMDHENMFWYRQDPGLGLRLIYFSYDVKMKEKGDIPEGYSVSREKKERFSLILESASTNQTSMYLCASSRRLAGGAYNEQFFGPGTRLTVL.

The chain carries TRBV28 and TRBJ1-1; TRBD1 matches 12 bases. The germline V gene has CDR1 MDHEN and CDR2 SYDVKM. The CDR3 is made up of 17 amino acids. The ends lost 7 bases at V and 0 bases at J; junction bases unmatched: 9. CDR3 coding DNA: TGTGCCAGCATCCGCCTGGGACAGGGGGCGATGAACACTGAAGCTTTCTTT. It specifies CASIRLGQGAMNTEAFF.

This clone was recorded once. The gene calls are TRBV4-1 and TRBJ2-7; D is perhaps TRBD2 (5 bases). CDR1 and CDR2 (germline): MGHRA, YSYEKL. The CDR3 runs to 15 residues. Trimming removed 1 base from V and 0 bases from J, with 10 bases in between. The CDR3: CASSQGLLTSYEQYF. In DNA form, the CDR3 reads TGCGCCAGCAGCCAAGGACTACTGACCTCCTACGAGCAGTACTTC.

This clone was seen just once. The J gene is TRBJ2-5, the V gene TRBV30; 11 bases line up with TRBD1. CDR1 and CDR2 from the germline V gene are GTSNPN and SVGIG (reference sequence). V lost 2 bases, J lost 5 bases, and 4 bases stayed unmatched. This CDR3 is built from 14 residues. The CDR3 loop is CAWSRTGGGETQYF. The CDR3 nucleotides read TGTGCCTGGAGTCGGACAGGGGGCGGGGAGACCCAGTACTTC.

CDR3: CASSSTRNNEQFF. The CDR3, as DNA: TGTGCCAGCAGCTCGACTAGAAACAATGAGCAGTTCTTC. V is TRBV7-3 and J is TRBJ2-1; perhaps TRBD2 as D (6 bases). Trimming cost V 4 bases and J 5 bases, with 9 bases left between them. CDR1 and CDR2 (germline): SGHTA, FQGTGA. The CDR3 spans 13 residues.

The chain links TRBV5-1 to TRBJ2-1; 13 bases are a match to TRBD2. This CDR3 is built from 22 residues. Germline V gene data show CDR1 as SGHRS and CDR2 as YFSETQ. The V segment lost 0 bases and the J segment 4 bases; nucleotides outside the gene matches: 19. The CDR3 protein is CASSLASGSRLAGGTKYNEQFF. The CDR3 DNA reads TGCGCCAGCAGCTTGGCCTCGGGTTCTCGACTAGCGGGAGGTACTAAGTACAATGAGCAGTTCTTC.

J is TRBJ2-3 and V is TRBV6-1; 7 positions match TRBD1. The CDR3 loop spans 15 amino acids. The germline CDR1 and CDR2 sequences are MNHNS and SASEGT. J gave up 1 base and V 4 bases, and 5 bases lay outside the gene matches. The CDR3 spells CASSGQGTRTDTQYF. CDR3 in DNA: TGTGCCAGCAGTGGACAGGGTACCCGCACAGATACGCAGTATTTT.

V usage is TRBV5-1 and J usage is TRBJ2-5; 8 bases align to TRBD2. Germline assignment: CDR1 SGHRS and CDR2 YFSETQ. V was pared by 5 bases and J by 5 bases, with 5 bases of the junction left unmatched. This CDR3 is 13 amino acids long. The CDR3 here is CASRERERETQYF. The CDR3, as DNA: TGCGCCAGCAGGGAGCGGGAGAGGGAGACCCAGTACTTC.

This rearrangement joins TRBV28 to TRBJ2-7; 7 bases are a match to TRBD1. The CDR3 consists of 14 residues. The V and J ends lost 8 bases and 1 base, in that order; junction bases with no gene match: 8. The germline CDR1 and CDR2 sequences are MDHEN and SYDVKM. CDR3 DNA: TGTGCCAGCCTGGGACAGACCCTATCCTACGAGCAGTACTTC. Amino acids: CASLGQTLSYEQYF.

The chain has TRBV4-3 and TRBJ1-3; perhaps TRBD1 as D (6 bases). The CDR3 is 15 amino acids. Germline CDR1 is LGHNA and CDR2 is YSLEER. V dropped 1 base and J dropped 4 bases, with 11 bases sitting between them. DNA of the CDR3: TGCGCCAGCAGCCAAGGGGGGGGGCCCGGAAACACCATATATTTT. Residues: CASSQGGGPGNTIYF.

In its sample, this clone was seen a few times. V is TRBV5-1 and J is TRBJ1-1; 8 positions agree with TRBD1. Germline CDR1 reads SGHRS; CDR2 reads YFSETQ. V shed 4 bases, J shed 1 base, and the junction held 3 bases outside the gene matches. The CDR3 sequence is 14 residues long. In DNA form, the CDR3 reads TGCGCCAGCAGCGACGGACAGGGGAACACTGAAGCTTTCTTT. Translation gives CASSDGQGNTEAFF. Full variable domain (outside the CDR3, taken from reference TRBV5-1 and TRBJ1-1): KAGVTQTPRYLIKTRGQQVTLSCSPISGHRSVSWYQQTPGQGLQFLFEYFSETQRNKGNFPGRFSGRQFSNSRSEMNVSTLELGDSALYLCASSDGQGNTEAFFGQGTRLTVV.

CDR3 nucleotides: TGTGCTAGTGGTTTAAGGGAAAACTATGGCTACACCTTC. It encodes CASGLRENYGYTF. This sequence joins TRBV12-5 and TRBJ1-2; the D is unclear. The V end was cut by 3 bases, the J end by 2 bases, with 7 bases between. This CDR3 is built from 13 residues. Germline V gives CDR1 LGHNT, CDR2 FRNRAP.

This rearrangement joins TRBV7-3 to TRBJ1-1; D perhaps matches TRBD1 (5 bases). CDR3 length: 14 amino acids. V lost 2 bases and J 3 bases, leaving 10 bases between the germline ends. CDR1 SGHTA and CDR2 FQGTGA come from the germline V gene. The CDR3 DNA is TGTGCCAGCAGCTTACGGGGCCTGGACACTGAAGCTTTCTTT. Translation gives CASSLRGLDTEAFF.

On this clone itself: The sample contains more than one DNA sequence encoding this CDR3. V gene TRBV28 combines with J gene TRBJ2-7; D remains ambiguous. This CDR3 contains 12 residues. Germline CDR1 is MDHEN and CDR2 is SYDVKM. The V end lost 4 bases, the J end lost 3 bases, and 7 bases lay between the germline ends. The CDR3 reads CASSSSLYEQYF. The CDR3 bases are TGTGCCAGCAGTTCATCCCTCTACGAGCAGTACTTC. Based on the CDR3 plus reference TRBV28 and TRBJ2-7, the full variable domain is DVKVTQSSRYLVKRTGEKVFLECVQDMDHENMFWYRQDPGLGLRLIYFSYDVKMKEKGDIPEGYSVSREKKERFSLILESASTNQTSMYLCASSSSLYEQYFGPGTRLTVT.

The chain recombines TRBV18 with TRBJ2-7; a weak D match, TRBD1 (6 bases). The ends were cut back, 3 bases at V and 3 bases at J, with 15 bases in the middle. CDR3 length equals 15 residues. Germline V gene data show CDR1 as KGHSH and CDR2 as LQKENI. This CDR3 is CASSPASGTYYEQYF. The DNA of the CDR3 is TGTGCCAGCTCACCGGCATCCGGGACATACTACGAGCAGTACTTC.

This clone was seen a handful of times. This CDR3 reads CASSSSWGGPYEQYF. CDR3 in DNA: TGTGCCAGCAGCTCCAGTTGGGGGGGGCCCTACGAGCAGTACTTC. This chain uses TRBV7-2 with TRBJ2-7, with TRBD2 as a possible D gene (7 bases). The CDR3 has 15 amino acids. Germline V gene data show CDR1 as SGHTA and CDR2 as FQGNSA. V shed 4 bases and J shed 2 bases, with 15 bases lying between them.

The chain couples TRBV2 to TRBJ1-2; no clear D gene. Trimming took 4 bases from V and 0 from J, leaving 12 bases between them. The V gene's germline CDR1 is SNHLY and CDR2 FYNNEI. The CDR3 has 15 amino acids. This chain's CDR3 is CASSVGHSANYGYTF. The CDR3 region has the DNA TGTGCCAGCAGTGTCGGGCATTCGGCTAACTATGGCTACACCTTC.

The chain recombines TRBV19 with TRBJ2-7; 7 bases line up with TRBD2. V lost 3 bases, J lost 2 bases, and 10 bases stayed unmatched. The CDR3 is 16 amino acids. Germline V lookup: CDR1 LNHDA, CDR2 SQIVND (reference sequence). CDR3 sequence (DNA): TGTGCCAGTAGTATCTTCGCTTCGGGGGGACCCTACGAGCAGTACTTC. Protein: CASSIFASGGPYEQYF.

The CDR3 protein is CASSLIGTANYEQYF. The CDR3, as DNA: TGCGCCAGCAGCTTGATCGGGACAGCGAATTACGAGCAGTACTTC. The chain joins TRBV5-1 to TRBJ2-7, with TRBD1 matching over 7 bases. Germline-derived CDR1 and CDR2 are SGHRS and YFSETQ. The J segment lost 4 bases and the V segment lost 1 base, leaving 8 bases of the junction unmatched. This CDR3 is built from 15 residues. The whole variable domain, filled in from reference TRBV5-1 and TRBJ2-7, reads KAGVTQTPRYLIKTRGQQVTLSCSPISGHRSVSWYQQTPGQGLQFLFEYFSETQRNKGNFPGRFSGRQFSNSRSEMNVSTLELGDSALYLCASSLIGTANYEQYFGPGTRLTVT.